The present T cell receptor (beta chain) was sequenced within a study of blood T cell repertoires in COVID-19. Study-level information: The analysed material was cDNA or gDNA that came from T cells, B-cell-depleted T cells, or PBMCs.

Sequencing was performed with immunoSEQ multiplex PCR; in TCRdb, only in-frame clones are kept and a portion is missing. Found here are approximately 99,000 clones, approximately 80% of them singletons; the top ten hold less than 5%. V gave up 8 bases and J gave up 5 bases; unmatched junction bases: 6. The length of the CDR3 is 13 residues. Germline V gene lookup returns CDR1 MNHEY and CDR2 SVGAGI. The source is a woman in her 70s with acute or convalescent COVID-19. This sequence joins TRBV6-5 and TRBJ1-1, with 9 bases that match TRBD1. Sequencing was carried out using peripheral blood. The CDR3 DNA follows: TGTGCCAGCTGGGACAGGGAGAGGACTGAAGCTTTCTTT. This encodes CASWDRERTEAFF.